This TCR beta chain was recorded in a study of blood T cell repertoires in COVID-19 (dated by TCRdb to about 2020). For the wider study: Samples from collaborators originated in the United States, Italy and Spain and spanned both the acute and convalescent phases of COVID-19. The material from the prospective study consisted of cDNA or gDNA derived from T cells, B-cell-depleted T cells, or PBMCs. Deeply sampled blood TCRbeta repertoires from subjects exposed to, actively infected with, or recovered from COVID-19 were included in the dataset. A freely available public database, intended as a resource for researchers studying the immune response to SARS-CoV-2, is where the repertoires were released. Samples were obtained from the ongoing ImmuneRACE study (first 160 participants) and from approximately 1,200 subjects provided by 6 global collaborators. The sample metadata nearly always contained a de-identified subject ID, COVID-19 status, age in years and sex. Where available, HLA class I and class II types were taken from metadata supplied by the sample provider and were not determined by assay-based typing.

The CDR3 numbers 16 residues from cysteine through phenylalanine. This entry keeps only the CDR3 DNA: 48 bases, framed from base 1. The germline V gene gives CDR1 as SGHTA and CDR2 as FQGNSA. V loses 3 bases at its end and J loses 4 bases; junction bases beyond the gene matches: 5. Overall study outcomes, separate from this receptor: How much clinical and demographic metadata was included differed by source and by participant, and the metadata was provided uncurated.

The collaborating institutions used their own protocols to collect whole blood in K2EDTA tubes. For TCRbeta analysis, collaborator samples were shipped as frozen whole blood, as isolated PBMCs, or as DNA extracted from either sample type. Remarks on this clone: The antigen it binds to is not known. There are no base qualities to consult, and no much larger clone falls within one base.

The immunoSEQ Assay, a bias-controlled multiplex PCR, was used to amplify TCRbeta CDR3 regions from genomic DNA. Processing in the source paper ran as follows. The number of nucleated cells in each sample was estimated from the amplification of reference gene primers within the assay. To quantify the absolute abundance of each unique TCRbeta CDR3 rearrangement, sequence reads were collapsed and filtered. Productive Simpson clonality was computed per sample as the square root of Simpson's diversity index over productive rearrangements. TCRdb's version of the immuneACCESS table is confined to in-frame rearrangements and falls short of the full clone set. An unresolved V gene accounts for under half of the shortfall where checked; the remainder is of unknown origin. Clone size and V and J calls were adopted from that table, with D and trimming inferred from the DNA. Recorded for this sample are 30,000 to 40,000 clones; 80% of them occurred a single time. Jointly, the top ten make up under 35% of the sample.

The sequence was collected from a man older than 75 with acute or convalescent COVID-19. The sample comprised peripheral blood. The rearranged chain carries TRBV7-2 and TRBJ2-6; TRBD1 lines up with 8 middle nucleotides. The CDR3 region reads CASSFLQGVGANVLTF. Read as DNA, the sequence is TGTGCCAGCAGCTTTTTACAGGGGGTCGGGGCCAACGTCCTGACTTTC. The variable domain in full, with residues beyond the CDR3 obtained from the reference TRBV7-2 and TRBJ2-6 genes, is GAGVSQSPSNKVTEKGKDVELRCDPISGHTALYWYRQSLGQGLEFLIYFQGNSAPDKSGLPSDRFSAERTGGSVSTLTIQRTQQEDSAVYLCASSFLQGVGANVLTFGAGSRLTVL.